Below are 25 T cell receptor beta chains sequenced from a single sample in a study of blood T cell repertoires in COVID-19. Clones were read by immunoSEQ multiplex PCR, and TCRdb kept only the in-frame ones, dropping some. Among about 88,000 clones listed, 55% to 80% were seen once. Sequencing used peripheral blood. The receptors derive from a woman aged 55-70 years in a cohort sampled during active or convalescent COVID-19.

CDR3 DNA: TGCGCCAGCAGCCGGCAGGGGGCAACAGATACGCAGTATTTT. Its protein is CASSRQGATDTQYF. V usage is TRBV4-1 and J usage is TRBJ2-3; TRBD1 agrees at 8 bases. Germline V gene data show CDR1 as MGHRA and CDR2 as YSYEKL. The V segment lost 4 bases and the J segment 3 bases; nucleotides outside the gene matches: 3. This CDR3 is 14 amino acids long.

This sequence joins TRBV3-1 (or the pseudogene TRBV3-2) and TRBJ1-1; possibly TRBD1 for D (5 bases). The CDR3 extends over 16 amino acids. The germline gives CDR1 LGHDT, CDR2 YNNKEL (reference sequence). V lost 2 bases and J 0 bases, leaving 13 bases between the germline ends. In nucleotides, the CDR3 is TGTGCCAGCAGCCAAATTTCGTTAGGGGTGAACACTGAAGCTTTCTTT. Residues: CASSQISLGVNTEAFF.

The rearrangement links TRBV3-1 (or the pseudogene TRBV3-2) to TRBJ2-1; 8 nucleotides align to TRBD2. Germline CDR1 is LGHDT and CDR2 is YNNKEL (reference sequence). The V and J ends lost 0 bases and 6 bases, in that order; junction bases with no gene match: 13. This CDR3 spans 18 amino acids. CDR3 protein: CASSQDLMGGGYSNEQFF. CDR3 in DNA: TGTGCCAGCAGCCAAGATCTGATGGGCGGGGGGTACAGCAATGAGCAGTTCTTC.

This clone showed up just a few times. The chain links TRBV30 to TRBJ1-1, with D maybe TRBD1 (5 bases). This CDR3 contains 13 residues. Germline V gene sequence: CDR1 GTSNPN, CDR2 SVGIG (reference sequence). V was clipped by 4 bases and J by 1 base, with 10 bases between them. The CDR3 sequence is CAWNPTENTEAFF. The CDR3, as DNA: TGTGCCTGGAACCCGACAGAGAACACTGAAGCTTTCTTT.

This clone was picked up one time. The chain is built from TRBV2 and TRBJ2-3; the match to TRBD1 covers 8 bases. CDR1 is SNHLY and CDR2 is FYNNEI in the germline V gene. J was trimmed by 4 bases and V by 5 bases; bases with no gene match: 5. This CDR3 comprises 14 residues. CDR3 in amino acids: CASSPDRAADTQYF. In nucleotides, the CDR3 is TGTGCCAGCAGTCCGGACAGGGCCGCAGATACGCAGTATTTT.

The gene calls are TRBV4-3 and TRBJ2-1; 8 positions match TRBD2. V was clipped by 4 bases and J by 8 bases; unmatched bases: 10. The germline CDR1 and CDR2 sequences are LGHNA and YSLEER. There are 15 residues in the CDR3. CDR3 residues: CASSRVGGALHEQFF. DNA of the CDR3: TGCGCCAGCAGCCGGGTCGGGGGGGCACTCCATGAGCAGTTCTTC.

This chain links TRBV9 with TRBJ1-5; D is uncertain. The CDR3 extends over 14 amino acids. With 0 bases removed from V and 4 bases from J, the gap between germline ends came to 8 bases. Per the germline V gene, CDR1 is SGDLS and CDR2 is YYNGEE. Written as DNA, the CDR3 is TGTGCCAGCAGCGTAGGTCAGAATAATCAGCCCCAGCATTTT. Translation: CASSVGQNNQPQHF.

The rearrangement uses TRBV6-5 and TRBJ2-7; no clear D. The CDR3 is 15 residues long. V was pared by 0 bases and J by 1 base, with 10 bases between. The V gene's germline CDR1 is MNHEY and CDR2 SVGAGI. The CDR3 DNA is TGTGCCAGCAGTTACTCGATGGCAGGATCCTACGAGCAGTACTTC. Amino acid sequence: CASSYSMAGSYEQYF.

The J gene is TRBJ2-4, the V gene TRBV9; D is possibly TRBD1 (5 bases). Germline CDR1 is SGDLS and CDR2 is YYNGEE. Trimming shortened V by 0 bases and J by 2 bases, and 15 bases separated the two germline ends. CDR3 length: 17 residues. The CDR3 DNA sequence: TGTGCCAGCAGCGTAGAGGACATCCCGCGACCCAAAAACATTCAGTACTTC. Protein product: CASSVEDIPRPKNIQYF.

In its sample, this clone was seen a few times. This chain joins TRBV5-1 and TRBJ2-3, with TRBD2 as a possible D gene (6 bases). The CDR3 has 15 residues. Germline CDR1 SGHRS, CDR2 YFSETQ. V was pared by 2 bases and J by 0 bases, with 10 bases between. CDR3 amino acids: CASSFGGESTDTQYF. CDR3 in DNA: TGCGCCAGCAGCTTTGGCGGGGAGAGCACAGATACGCAGTATTTT.

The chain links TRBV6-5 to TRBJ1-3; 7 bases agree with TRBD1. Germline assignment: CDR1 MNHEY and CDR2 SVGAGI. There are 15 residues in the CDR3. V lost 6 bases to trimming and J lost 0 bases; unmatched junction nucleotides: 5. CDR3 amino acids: CASSEWTGSGNTIYF. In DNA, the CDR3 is TGTGCCAGCAGCGAGTGGACAGGCTCTGGAAACACCATATATTTT.

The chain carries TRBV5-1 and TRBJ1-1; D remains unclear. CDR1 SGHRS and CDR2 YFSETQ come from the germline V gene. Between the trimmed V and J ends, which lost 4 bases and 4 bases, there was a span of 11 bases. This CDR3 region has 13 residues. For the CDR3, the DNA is TGCGCCAGCAGCATGACTACGGTCACTGAAGCTTTCTTT. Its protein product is CASSMTTVTEAFF.

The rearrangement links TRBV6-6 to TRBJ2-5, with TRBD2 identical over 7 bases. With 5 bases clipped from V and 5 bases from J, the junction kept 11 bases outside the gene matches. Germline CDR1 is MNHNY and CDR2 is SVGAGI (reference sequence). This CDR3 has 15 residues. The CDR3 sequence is CASSLLGGRGETQYF. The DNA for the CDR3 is TGTGCCAGCAGTCTGCTGGGGGGGAGAGGGGAGACCCAGTACTTC.

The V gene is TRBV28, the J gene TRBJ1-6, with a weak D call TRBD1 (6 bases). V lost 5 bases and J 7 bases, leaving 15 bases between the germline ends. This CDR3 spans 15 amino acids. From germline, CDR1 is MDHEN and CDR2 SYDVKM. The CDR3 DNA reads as TGTGCCAGCAGTACACCAGGGGAGGGAAATTCACCCCTCCACTTT. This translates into CASSTPGEGNSPLHF.

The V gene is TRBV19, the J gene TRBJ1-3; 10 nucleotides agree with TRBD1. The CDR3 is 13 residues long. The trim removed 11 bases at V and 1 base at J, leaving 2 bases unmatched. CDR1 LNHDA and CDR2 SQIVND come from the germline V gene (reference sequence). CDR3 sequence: CAAGQGSGNTIYF. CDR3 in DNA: TGTGCCGCGGGACAGGGGTCTGGAAACACCATATATTTT.

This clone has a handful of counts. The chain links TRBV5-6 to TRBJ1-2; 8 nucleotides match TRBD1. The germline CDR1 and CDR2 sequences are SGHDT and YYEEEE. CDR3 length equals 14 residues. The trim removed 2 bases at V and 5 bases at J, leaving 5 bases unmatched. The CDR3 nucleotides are TGTGCCAGCAGCTTTCGACAGGGGCAATATGGCTACACCTTC. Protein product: CASSFRQGQYGYTF.

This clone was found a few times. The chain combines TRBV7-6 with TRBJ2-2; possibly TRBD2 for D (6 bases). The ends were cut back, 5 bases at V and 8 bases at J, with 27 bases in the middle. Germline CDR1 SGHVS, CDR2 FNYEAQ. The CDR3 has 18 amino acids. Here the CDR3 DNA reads TGTGCCAGCAGCCGAGGACTGGCGGGGTCCCACCTCGGAGGGGAGCTGTTTTTT. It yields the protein CASSRGLAGSHLGGELFF.

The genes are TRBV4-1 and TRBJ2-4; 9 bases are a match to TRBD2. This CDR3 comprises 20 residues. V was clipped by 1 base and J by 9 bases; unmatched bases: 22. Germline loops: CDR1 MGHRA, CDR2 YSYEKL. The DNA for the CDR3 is TGCGCCAGCAGCCAAGTTCCCCTCGCGACTAGCGGAGGGCTACAAGGCATTCAGTACTTC. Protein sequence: CASSQVPLATSGGLQGIQYF.

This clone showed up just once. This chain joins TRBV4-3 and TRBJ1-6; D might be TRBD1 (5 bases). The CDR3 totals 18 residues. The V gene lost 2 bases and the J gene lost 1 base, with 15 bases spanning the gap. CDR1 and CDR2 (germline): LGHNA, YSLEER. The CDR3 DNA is TGCGCCAGCAGCCAATCTCCAGGGTTACGTTCCTATAATTCACCCCTCCACTTT. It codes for CASSQSPGLRSYNSPLHF.

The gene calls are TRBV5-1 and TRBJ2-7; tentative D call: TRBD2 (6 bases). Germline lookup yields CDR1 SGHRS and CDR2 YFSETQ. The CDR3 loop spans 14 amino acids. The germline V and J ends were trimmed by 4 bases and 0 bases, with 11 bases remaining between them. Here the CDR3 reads CASSGTGGSYEQYF. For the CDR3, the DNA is TGCGCCAGCAGCGGAACCGGGGGCTCCTACGAGCAGTACTTC.

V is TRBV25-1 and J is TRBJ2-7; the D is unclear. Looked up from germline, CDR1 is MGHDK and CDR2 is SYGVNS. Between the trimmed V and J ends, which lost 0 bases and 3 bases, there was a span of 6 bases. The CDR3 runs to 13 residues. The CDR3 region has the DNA TGTGCCAGCAGTGAATATAGGAGCTACGAGCAGTACTTC. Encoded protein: CASSEYRSYEQYF.

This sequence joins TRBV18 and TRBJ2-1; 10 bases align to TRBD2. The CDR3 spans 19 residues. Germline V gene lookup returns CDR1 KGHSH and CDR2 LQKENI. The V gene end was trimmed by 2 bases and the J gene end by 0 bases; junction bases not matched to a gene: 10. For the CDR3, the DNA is TGTGCCAGCTCACCATTTTCGGTAGCGGGGGGTAGCTCCTACAATGAGCAGTTCTTC. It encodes CASSPFSVAGGSSYNEQFF.

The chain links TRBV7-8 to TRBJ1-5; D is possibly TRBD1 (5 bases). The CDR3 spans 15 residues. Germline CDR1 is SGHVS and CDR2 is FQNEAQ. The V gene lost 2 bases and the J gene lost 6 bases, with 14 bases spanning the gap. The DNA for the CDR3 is TGTGCCAGCAGCTTACAGCCAGGGATGGCTCAGCCCCAGCATTTT. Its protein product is CASSLQPGMAQPQHF.

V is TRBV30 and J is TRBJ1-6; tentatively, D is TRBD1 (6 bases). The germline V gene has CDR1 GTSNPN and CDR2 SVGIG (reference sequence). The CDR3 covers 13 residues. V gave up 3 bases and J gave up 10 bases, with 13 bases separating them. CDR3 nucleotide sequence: TGTGCCTGGAGACAAAACAGGGAATCACCCCTCCACTTT. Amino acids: CAWRQNRESPLHF.

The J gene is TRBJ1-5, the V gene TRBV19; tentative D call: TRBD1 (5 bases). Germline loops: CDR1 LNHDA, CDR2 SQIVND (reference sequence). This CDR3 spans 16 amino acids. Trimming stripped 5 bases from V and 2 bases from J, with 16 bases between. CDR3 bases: TGTGCCAGTAGTGAACCAGGCAGGGCGGGCAATCAGCCCCAGCATTTT. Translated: CASSEPGRAGNQPQHF.